This passage covers 19 T cell receptor beta chains from one sample sequenced in a study of identical twins. From the 5' RACE reads, TCRdb called clonotypes with MiXCR, one entry per CDR3 protein. In the table there are about 920,000 distinct CDR3 sequences, more than 9% of which are singletons. The same data also went into a second study, on yellow fever vaccine responses in identical twins.

The specimen was PBMCs. The receptor set was obtained from a woman under 30 in good health.

There are many counts of this clonotype. The genes are TRBV3-1 and TRBJ2-2; D might be TRBD2 (6 bases). Germline V gene data show CDR1 as LGHDT and CDR2 as YNNKEL (reference sequence). The germline V and J ends were trimmed by 6 bases and 5 bases, with 16 bases remaining between them. This CDR3 is 15 amino acids long. In DNA, the CDR3 is TGTGCCAGCAGGAGAACTAGCCTTGGAACCGGGGAGCTGTTTTTT. Protein: CASRRTSLGTGELFF. The full variable domain, with the rest looked up from reference TRBV3-1 and TRBJ2-2, is DTAVSQTPKYLVTQMGNDKSIKCEQNLGHDTMYWYKQDSKKFLKIMFSYNNKELIINETVPNRFSPKSPDKAHLNLHINSLELGDSAVYFCASRRTSLGTGELFFGEGSRLTVL.

This chain connects TRBV6-5 to TRBJ1-2; D is perhaps TRBD1 (5 bases). Trimming stripped 0 bases from V and 8 bases from J, with 10 bases between. CDR1 is MNHEY, CDR2 SVGAGI, per germline. The CDR3 runs 13 residues. The CDR3 here is CASSYSTEGGYTF. As DNA, the CDR3 is TGTGCCAGCAGTTACTCTACTGAGGGGGGCTACACCTTC.

This clonotype occurred many times. This chain links TRBV5-5 with TRBJ2-1; no reliable D call. V lost 5 bases to trimming and J lost 6 bases, with 9 bases between them. CDR1 SGHKS and CDR2 YYEKEE come from the germline V gene (reference sequence). CDR3 length: 12 amino acids. CDR3 sequence reads: CASSQDRNEQFF. Here the CDR3 DNA reads TGTGCCAGCAGTCAAGACCGCAATGAGCAGTTCTTC.

V usage is TRBV10-3 and J usage is TRBJ1-4, with D perhaps matching TRBD1 (5 bases). Germline loops: CDR1 ENHRY, CDR2 SYGVKD. The CDR3 consists of 14 residues. V was trimmed by 4 bases and J by 4 bases, leaving 10 bases between them. The CDR3, as DNA: TGTGCCATCAGTGGTGGGGCCGGTAATGAAAAACTGTTTTTT. This sequence encodes CAISGGAGNEKLFF.

The V call is TRBV29-1, the J call TRBJ1-2; D ambiguous. This CDR3 is built from 12 residues. Germline-derived CDR1 and CDR2 are SQVTM and ANQGSEA. Trimming removed 0 bases at V and 7 bases at J, with 9 bases between. The CDR3, as DNA: TGCAGCGTTGAAGAGGGAGGTTTTGGCTACACCTTC. This translates into CSVEEGGFGYTF.

This rearrangement joins TRBV15 to TRBJ2-1; D may match TRBD1 or TRBD2 (5 bases each). Germline V lookup: CDR1 LNHNV, CDR2 YYDKDF (reference sequence). There are 16 residues in the CDR3. V lost 3 bases and J lost 0, with 12 bases in between. The CDR3 nucleotides read TGTGCCACCAGCAGCAGGGACCCTAGCTCCTACAATGAGCAGTTCTTC. Translated, it gives CATSSRDPSSYNEQFF. Based on the CDR3 plus reference TRBV15 and TRBJ2-1, the full variable domain is DAMVIQNPRYQVTQFGKPVTLSCSQTLNHNVMYWYQQKSSQAPKLLFHYYDKDFNNEADTPDNFQSRRPNTSFCFLDIRSPGLGDTAMYLCATSSRDPSSYNEQFFGPGTRLTVL.

This clonotype has a handful of counts. The chain recombines TRBV7-9 with TRBJ2-5, with 7 bases aligning to TRBD1. This CDR3 region has 13 residues. With 4 bases clipped from V and 4 bases from J, the junction kept 3 bases outside the gene matches. Germline loops: CDR1 SEHNR, CDR2 FQNEAQ (reference sequence). CDR3 region: CASSYRGAETQYF. CDR3 nucleotide sequence: TGTGCCAGCAGCTACAGGGGAGCAGAGACCCAGTACTTC.

This clonotype occurred many times. This chain links TRBV5-1 with TRBJ2-1; D is possibly TRBD1 (5 bases). Germline assignment: CDR1 SGHRS and CDR2 YFSETQ. Trimming took 0 bases from V and 6 from J, leaving 16 bases between them. The CDR3 contains 16 residues. The CDR3: CASSLGATYQGNEQFF. The CDR3 region has the DNA TGCGCCAGCAGCTTGGGGGCTACCTATCAGGGCAATGAGCAGTTCTTC. The full variable domain, with the rest looked up from reference TRBV5-1 and TRBJ2-1, is KAGVTQTPRYLIKTRGQQVTLSCSPISGHRSVSWYQQTPGQGLQFLFEYFSETQRNKGNFPGRFSGRQFSNSRSEMNVSTLELGDSALYLCASSLGATYQGNEQFFGPGTRLTVL.

This clonotype was observed many times. The chain joins TRBV20-1 to TRBJ1-1, with TRBD1 identical over 9 bases. CDR3 length: 13 amino acids. V dropped 5 bases and J dropped 5; count of bases not matched to a gene: 6. Germline assignment: CDR1 DFQATT and CDR2 SNEGSKA (reference sequence). Written as DNA, the CDR3 is TGCAGTGCTTTTAGACAGGGGGGTACTGAAGCTTTCTTT. Amino acid sequence: CSAFRQGGTEAFF.

A few counts support this clonotype. The gene calls are TRBV10-3 and TRBJ1-1; the D gene is possibly TRBD1 (6 bases). Germline CDR1 ENHRY, CDR2 SYGVKD. The V end was cut by 5 bases, the J end by 6 bases, with 7 bases between. The CDR3 loop spans 11 amino acids. The CDR3 spells CAISRGPEAFF. CDR3 bases: TGTGCCATCAGTCGGGGGCCTGAAGCTTTCTTT.

The chain recombines TRBV9 with TRBJ2-6; D perhaps matches TRBD1 (6 bases). With 0 bases removed from V and 3 bases from J, the gap between germline ends came to 13 bases. Looked up from germline, CDR1 is SGDLS and CDR2 is YYNGEE. This CDR3 is 17 amino acids long. The CDR3 reads CASSVGLGALGANVLTF. The CDR3 DNA is TGTGCCAGCAGCGTAGGTTTGGGGGCGCTTGGGGCCAACGTCCTGACTTTC.

The chain is built from TRBV12-3 or TRBV12-4 and TRBJ2-5; 11 nucleotides align to TRBD2. This CDR3 region has 15 residues. V lost 5 bases to trimming and J lost 7 bases; unmatched junction nucleotides: 9. CDR3 protein: CASSTSGGRVGTQYF. In DNA form, the CDR3 reads TGTGCCAGCAGTACTAGCGGGGGTCGCGTAGGGACCCAGTACTTC.

This clonotype was seen only a few times. The rearrangement links TRBV12-3 or TRBV12-4 to TRBJ1-2; weak D call: TRBD1 (5 bases). Between the trimmed V and J ends, which lost 7 bases and 4 bases, there was a span of 16 bases. The CDR3 is 14 residues long. The CDR3 DNA reads as TGTGCCAGCAATACGGGGCTCCCCCCCTATGGCTACACCTTC. This translates into CASNTGLPPYGYTF.

This rearrangement joins TRBV28 to TRBJ2-7, with TRBD1 identical over 9 bases. CDR1 is MDHEN, CDR2 SYDVKM, per germline. The J segment lost 7 bases and the V segment lost 8 bases, leaving 15 bases of the junction unmatched. The CDR3 length is 15 residues. The CDR3 coding sequence is TGTGCCAGCCCGCACCGGGACAGGGAGGAAGGGGAGCAGTACGTC. It specifies CASPHRDREEGEQYV.

Turning to this clonotype: A junction boundary mismatches the germline segment, possibly from a read error. The gene calls are TRBV6-5 and TRBJ2-5; TRBD2 aligns across 14 bases. Germline V lookup: CDR1 MNHEY, CDR2 SVGAGI. The CDR3 is made up of 17 amino acids. DNA of the CDR3: TGTGCCAGCCGTTACCGGGGGGGACTAGCGGGGGAAGAGACCCAGTACTTC. Translating gives CASRYRGGLAGEETQYF.

This clonotype appeared many times. The gene calls are TRBV28 and TRBJ2-5; D is unclear. V was shortened by 2 bases and J by 1 base, with 8 bases between the two germline ends. This CDR3 region has 14 residues. Germline lookup yields CDR1 MDHEN and CDR2 SYDVKM. The CDR3 spells CASSLGRTQETQYF. The CDR3, as DNA: TGTGCCAGCAGTTTAGGCCGGACCCAAGAGACCCAGTACTTC.

The V call is TRBV4-1, the J call TRBJ2-7; TRBD2 is a possible D gene (6 bases). Germline V gives CDR1 MGHRA, CDR2 YSYEKL. The V end lost 1 base, the J end lost 6 bases, and 13 bases lay between the germline ends. The CDR3 runs to 14 residues. The CDR3 loop reads CASSQGPLAAEQYV. The DNA for the CDR3 is TGCGCCAGCAGCCAAGGCCCCTTAGCGGCCGAGCAGTACGTC.

This rearrangement joins TRBV12-3 or TRBV12-4 to TRBJ2-1; D tentatively reads TRBD1 or TRBD2 (5 bases each). CDR3 length equals 13 residues. V was shortened by 7 bases and J by 8 bases, with 15 bases between the two germline ends. The CDR3 region is CASKAPVGDEQFF. CDR3 sequence (DNA): TGTGCCAGCAAAGCCCCGGTGGGGGATGAGCAGTTCTTC.

The rearrangement uses TRBV4-2 and TRBJ2-5; 9 nucleotides line up with TRBD1. Germline CDR1 reads LGHNA; CDR2 reads YNFKEQ. V lost 0 bases to trimming and J lost 2 bases; unmatched junction nucleotides: 7. The CDR3 has 17 residues. CDR3 sequence reads: CASSQEFRDRDQETQYF. The DNA of the CDR3 is TGTGCCAGCAGCCAAGAGTTTCGGGACAGGGATCAAGAGACCCAGTACTTC.